Following are 29 T cell receptor beta chains from one sample sequenced in a study of T cells in Graves' hyperthyroidism and ophthalmopathy. Amplified TCR beta CDR3 regions came from RNA transcripts. The TCR CDR3 was amplified in a first-round RT-PCR using the HTBI primer set. TCRdb processed the multiplex PCR reads anew with MiXCR; each CDR3 protein has one entry. The profile shows around 440,000 distinct CDR3 sequences, around a sixth of them singletons. The sequencing sample was made of blood. The receptors come from a woman aged 18-35 years with Graves' hyperthyroidism.

This clonotype was counted a single time. This chain joins TRBV11-3 and TRBJ2-5; 15 bases map to TRBD2. Trimming at V came to 4 bases and at J to 3 bases, leaving 9 bases not matched to a gene. The germline V gene has CDR1 SGHNT and CDR2 YENEEA. The CDR3 covers 18 residues. CDR3 DNA sequence: TGTGCCAGCAGCTCTGGGACTAGCGGGAGGCTAGCGGAAGAGACCCAGTACTTC. Its protein product is CASSSGTSGRLAEETQYF.

Comments on this clonotype: A single base separates this from a much larger clone, so it may be a read error. Because it lacks the conserved phenylalanine or tryptophan at the end, this CDR3 is likely a read error. The chain carries TRBV19 and TRBJ1-2; D remains unclear. Germline-derived CDR1 and CDR2 are LNHDA and SQIVND (reference sequence). The CDR3 runs 16 residues. Trimming removed 6 bases from V and 1 base from J, with 18 bases in between. CDR3 loop: CASSIYSVSLNYGYTL. CDR3 bases: TGTGCCAGTAGCATTTATTCGGTCTCCCTTAACTATGGCTACACCCTC.

The chain has TRBV4-2 and TRBJ2-1, with 8 bases matching TRBD2. The germline V gene has CDR1 LGHNA and CDR2 YNFKEQ. The CDR3 has 14 amino acids. V trimming: 4 bases; J trimming: 10 bases; junction bases outside the gene matches: 9. The CDR3 nucleotides are TGTGCCAGCAGCCCCAGCGGGAGCTTAGGGGAGCAGTTCTTC. This translates into CASSPSGSLGEQFF.

This clonotype was picked up many times. V usage is TRBV10-3 and J usage is TRBJ1-2, with D possibly matching TRBD1 (6 bases). CDR1 is ENHRY and CDR2 is SYGVKD in the germline V gene. This CDR3 comprises 13 residues. V lost 3 bases and J lost 7, with 12 bases in between. The CDR3 nucleotides read TGTGCCATCAGTGACGGGGGGCGGAGTGGCTACACCTTC. It yields the protein CAISDGGRSGYTF.

This clonotype was seen repeatedly, ten times or more. The V call is TRBV13, the J call TRBJ2-3; D gene unclear. Germline CDR1 is PRHDT and CDR2 is FYEKMQ (reference sequence). Trimming took 0 bases from V and 5 from J, leaving 15 bases between them. The CDR3 has 16 amino acids. The CDR3 sequence is CASSLGLTDPEDTQYF. CDR3 coding DNA: TGTGCCAGCAGCTTAGGCCTAACAGATCCTGAAGATACGCAGTATTTT.

This clonotype showed up many times. The chain carries TRBV20-1 and TRBJ1-1, with D unclear. V was trimmed by 6 bases and J by 0 bases, leaving 11 bases between them. The CDR3 has 13 residues. The germline V gene has CDR1 DFQATT and CDR2 SNEGSKA (reference sequence). CDR3: CSAPLTLNTEAFF. CDR3 coding DNA: TGCAGTGCACCTTTAACTCTGAACACTGAAGCTTTCTTT.

This clonotype occurred a few times. The chain employs TRBV5-5 and TRBJ2-3; the match to TRBD1 covers 9 bases. Germline CDR1 and CDR2: SGHKS and YYEKEE (reference sequence). The V and J ends lost 0 bases and 11 bases, in that order; junction bases with no gene match: 4. This CDR3 has 13 residues. The chain's CDR3 is CASSLGTGAGQYF. The DNA for the CDR3 is TGTGCCAGCAGCTTGGGGACAGGGGCTGGGCAGTATTTT.

This clonotype was seen many times. The chain combines TRBV18 with TRBJ2-7; D is perhaps TRBD2 (5 bases). The V end was cut by 3 bases, the J end by 7 bases, with 16 bases between. Germline-derived CDR1 and CDR2 are KGHSH and LQKENI. The CDR3 is 14 amino acids. For the CDR3, the DNA is TGTGCCAGCTCACCGAGTCGGGAACTGGGGGAGCAGTACTTC. This sequence encodes CASSPSRELGEQYF.

This clonotype was seen many times. The rearrangement joins TRBV6-1 to TRBJ1-4; D perhaps matches TRBD1 (6 bases). The ends were cut back, 3 bases at V and 10 bases at J, with 15 bases in the middle. Per germline, CDR1 MNHNS and CDR2 SASEGT. The CDR3 has 14 residues. The CDR3 bases are TGTGCCAGCAGTGATCGGGGGGACACGGGAAAACTGTTTTTT. It is translated as CASSDRGDTGKLFF.

Many counts were recorded for this clonotype. The J gene is TRBJ1-1, the V gene TRBV18; TRBD1 matches at 7 bases. V shed 1 base, J shed 1 base, and the junction held 3 bases outside the gene matches. CDR1 KGHSH and CDR2 LQKENI come from the germline V gene. CDR3 size: 15 residues. DNA of the CDR3: TGTGCCAGCTCACCACAGGGGGCGGGGAACACTGAAGCTTTCTTT. Protein sequence: CASSPQGAGNTEAFF.

V and J are TRBV11-2 and TRBJ2-7, with TRBD2 matching over 13 bases. Germline V gene data show CDR1 as SGHAT and CDR2 as FQNNGV. This CDR3 is 16 amino acids long. With 5 bases clipped from V and 1 base from J, the junction kept 5 bases outside the gene matches. For the CDR3, the DNA is TGTGCCAGCAGCCCGACTAGCGGGGGGTATTCCTACGAGCAGTACTTC. As protein: CASSPTSGGYSYEQYF.

The gene calls are TRBV12-3 or TRBV12-4 and TRBJ2-1; the match to TRBD2 covers 15 bases. CDR3 length: 18 amino acids. The V gene end was trimmed by 1 base and the J gene end by 8 bases; junction bases not matched to a gene: 9. DNA of the CDR3: TGTGCCAGCAGTTTAGGGACTAGCGGGGGGGAGAGGGGTTATGAGCAGTTCTTC. Its protein product is CASSLGTSGGERGYEQFF.

Many counts were recorded for this clonotype. A much more abundant neighbour one base away suggests this may be a read error. The chain couples TRBV12-3 or TRBV12-4 to TRBJ1-2; D is unclear. The CDR3 totals 14 residues. This CDR3 is CATLATTVSYDYTF. CDR3 bases: TGTGCCACCCTTGCCACGACTGTTTCCTATGACTACACCTTC.

This clonotype has ten or more counts. The gene calls are TRBV5-1 and TRBJ2-3, with D tentatively TRBD1 or TRBD2 (5 bases each). The CDR3 is made up of 16 amino acids. CDR1 is SGHRS, CDR2 YFSETQ, per germline. V lost 2 bases and J lost 6, with 19 bases in between. CDR3 sequence reads: CASSFGRGDPPDTQYF. The CDR3 bases are TGCGCCAGCAGCTTTGGGCGAGGGGATCCACCCGATACGCAGTATTTT.

This clonotype was counted at least ten times. The V call is TRBV30, the J call TRBJ1-3; D remains ambiguous. The CDR3 covers 13 residues. The V gene lost 0 bases and the J gene lost 4 bases, with 7 bases spanning the gap. Germline values: CDR1 GTSNPN, CDR2 SVGIG (reference sequence). The CDR3 bases are TGTGCCTGGAGTGTAGCTGGAGGAAACACCATATATTTT. This encodes CAWSVAGGNTIYF.

This clonotype was counted at least ten times. CDR3 coding DNA: TGTGCCAGCAGTTACCAGACTGGAGTGACCCAGTACTTC. Residues: CASSYQTGVTQYF. The V call is TRBV6-5, the J call TRBJ2-5; D not certain. The CDR3 covers 13 residues. Germline CDR1 reads MNHEY; CDR2 reads SVGAGI. The V end lost 2 bases, the J end lost 7 bases, and 11 bases lay between the germline ends.

This clonotype was seen repeatedly, ten times or more. V is TRBV20-1 and J is TRBJ2-5; D unclear. This CDR3 is built from 14 residues. Looked up from germline, CDR1 is DFQATT and CDR2 is SNEGSKA (reference sequence). V was shortened by 0 bases and J by 3 bases, with 11 bases between the two germline ends. CDR3: CSARDGNGKETQYF. Here the CDR3 DNA reads TGCAGTGCTAGAGATGGTAACGGAAAAGAGACCCAGTACTTC.

This clonotype was seen many times. The chain uses TRBV6-1 and TRBJ2-5; D gene ambiguous. Germline values: CDR1 MNHNS, CDR2 SASEGT. This CDR3 is built from 15 residues. Trimming took off 5 bases at V and 0 bases at J, with 13 bases between the two ends. Written as DNA, the CDR3 is TGTGCCAGCAGTTACAGAGTGTGGGACCAAGAGACCCAGTACTTC. It translates to CASSYRVWDQETQYF.

Turning to this clonotype: A much larger clone lies a single base off, so this may be a read error. The chain combines TRBV6-1 with TRBJ1-5; D is undetermined. The germline V gene has CDR1 MNHNS and CDR2 SASEGT. The CDR3 runs to 15 residues. CDR3 protein: CASSTGSPRNQPRHF. CDR3 coding DNA: TGTGCCAGCAGCACTGGGTCACCGCGCAATCAGCCCCGGCATTTT.

The chain has TRBV27 and TRBJ1-1; D remains unclear. The CDR3 contains 17 residues. In germline, CDR1 is MNHEY, CDR2 SMNVEV (reference sequence). Trimming pared 0 bases from V and 0 bases from J, leaving 14 bases between. This CDR3 is CASSLSGWEAMNTEAFF. The CDR3 coding sequence is TGTGCCAGCAGTTTATCCGGCTGGGAGGCTATGAACACTGAAGCTTTCTTT.

This clonotype has a count of ten or more. This chain joins TRBV14 and TRBJ2-7, with D possibly being TRBD2 (6 bases). Trimming took 0 bases from V and 5 from J, leaving 20 bases between them. The length of the CDR3 is 17 residues. Germline loops: CDR1 SGHDN, CDR2 FVKESK. CDR3 DNA sequence: TGTGCCAGCAGCCAAGACAGAGCGGGCTGGGGTATCGACGAGCAGTACTTC. It is translated as CASSQDRAGWGIDEQYF.

This clonotype was counted a few times. The rearrangement uses TRBV27 and TRBJ2-7; 10 bases fit TRBD1. Germline V gene data show CDR1 as MNHEY and CDR2 as SMNVEV (reference sequence). V trimming: 5 bases; J trimming: 5 bases; junction bases outside the gene matches: 9. CDR3 size: 15 residues. The CDR3 coding sequence is TGTGCCAGCAGTGGGTGGGACAGGGGTATCCACGAGCAGTACTTC. It codes for CASSGWDRGIHEQYF.

This clonotype was detected ten times or more. The J gene is TRBJ1-2, the V gene TRBV9; the D gene is possibly TRBD1 (6 bases). The V end lost 1 base, the J end lost 5 bases, and 15 bases lay between the germline ends. Germline lookup yields CDR1 SGDLS and CDR2 YYNGEE. This CDR3 has 15 amino acids. Here the CDR3 DNA reads TGTGCCAGCAGCGTAAGCTTTGAGGGACAATATGGCTACACCTTC. Its protein is CASSVSFEGQYGYTF.

In this sample, this clonotype turned up a few times. V usage is TRBV4-1 and J usage is TRBJ2-2; 12 bases fit TRBD2. Germline assignment: CDR1 MGHRA and CDR2 YSYEKL. There are 17 residues in the CDR3. Trimming at V came to 0 bases and at J to 9 bases, leaving 8 bases not matched to a gene. CDR3 amino acids: CASSQDPLAGGSRELFF. In DNA, the CDR3 is TGCGCCAGCAGCCAAGACCCACTAGCGGGGGGTTCCCGGGAGCTGTTTTTT.

This clonotype has a handful of counts. At one end, the junction sequence differs from germline, possibly due to a read error. The J gene is TRBJ1-1, the V gene TRBV3-1; no clear D. The germline CDR1 and CDR2 sequences are LGHDT and YNNKEL (reference sequence). This CDR3 is 11 amino acids long. CDR3 sequence reads: CASSHSIEAFF. Written as DNA, the CDR3 is TGCGCCAGCAGCCACAGTATTGAAGCTTTCTTT. The entire variable domain, with the rest obtained from reference TRBV3-1 and TRBJ1-1, is as follows: DTAVSQTPKYLVTQMGNDKSIKCEQNLGHDTMYWYKQDSKKFLKIMFSYNNKELIINETVPNRFSPKSPDKAHLNLHINSLELGDSAVYFCASSHSIEAFFGQGTRLTVV.

This clonotype was detected a few times. The V gene is TRBV27, the J gene TRBJ2-2; D perhaps matches TRBD1 (6 bases). The ends were cut back, 7 bases at V and 7 bases at J, with 13 bases in the middle. This CDR3 contains 13 residues. Looked up from germline, CDR1 is MNHEY and CDR2 is SMNVEV (reference sequence). CDR3 amino acids: CASTTPRGGELFF. CDR3 DNA: TGTGCCAGCACCACACCCAGGGGCGGGGAGCTGTTTTTT.

In regard to this clonotype: The germline gene is not matched at one end of the junction; a read error may be the cause. The rearrangement uses TRBV9 and TRBJ2-7; 10 nucleotides match TRBD1. Germline lookup yields CDR1 SGDLS and CDR2 YYNGEE. The CDR3 runs 15 residues. The CDR3: CAGSAPDRGLYEQYF. In DNA, the CDR3 is TGTGCCGGCAGCGCCCCCGACAGGGGGCTTTACGAGCAGTACTTC.

The chain carries TRBV18 and TRBJ2-5, with a possible D match to TRBD1 (6 bases). Trimming took off 1 base at V and 5 bases at J, with 20 bases between the two ends. The germline V gene has CDR1 KGHSH and CDR2 LQKENI. The CDR3 runs to 17 residues. The CDR3 sequence: CASSPRSWDTGRETQYF. In DNA, the CDR3 is TGTGCCAGCTCACCACGAAGTTGGGACACCGGAAGGGAGACCCAGTACTTC.

This chain uses TRBV7-3 with TRBJ2-7; maybe TRBD1 (6 bases). The CDR3 loop spans 14 amino acids. V lost 0 bases and J lost 2, with 8 bases in between. From germline, CDR1 is SGHTA and CDR2 FQGTGA. The CDR3 is CASSLTGQTYEQYF. In nucleotides, the CDR3 is TGTGCCAGCAGCTTAACTGGACAGACCTACGAGCAGTACTTC.